The 21 T cell receptor beta chains below come from one sample, sequenced in a study of human T cells and chemical hapten exposure (dated by TCRdb to 2020 to 2022). This specimen's time point label, per the study, means: healthy volunteer bleed at 2 weeks. Total RNA was extracted from unfractionated whole blood that had been collected in Tempus Blood RNA tubes. The library was prepared using RACE. Sequencing used a NextSeq 500. TCRdb cleaned the public reads at Q25 with fastp, built clones with MiXCR and kept in-frame beta chains. Each CDR3 protein gets just one entry, which takes the most common genes and DNA from the rows behind it. In this sample the table shows roughly 49,000 distinct CDR3 sequences, 3.5% to 4.5% of which occur a single time. The ten most abundant clones make up about 1.6% of the sample. Material for sequencing was whole blood. The source is a female donor in good health. Some clones in this sample may be carry-over from other donors' samples.

This clonotype showed up many times. The DNA for the CDR3 is TGTGCCAGCAGCCACCTTGACAGGGTAGATACGCAGTATTTT. Translation gives CASSHLDRVDTQYF. The chain uses TRBV14 and TRBJ2-3; 7 bases align to TRBD1. V was pared by 3 bases and J by 5 bases, with 5 bases of the junction left unmatched. Germline V gene sequence: CDR1 SGHDN, CDR2 FVKESK. The CDR3 runs 14 residues.

This clonotype was seen ten or more times. The chain links TRBV12-3 or TRBV12-4 to TRBJ2-3; 7 bases match TRBD1. The CDR3 contains 16 residues. V shed 6 bases, J shed 2 bases, and the junction held 11 bases outside the gene matches. CDR3 region: CASRPQGSFPTDTQYF. The CDR3 coding sequence is TGTGCCAGCAGGCCACAGGGGTCCTTTCCCACAGATACGCAGTATTTT.

This clonotype occurred many times. V is TRBV20-1 and J is TRBJ2-3; 8 positions match TRBD1. This CDR3 contains 16 residues. Looked up from germline, CDR1 is DFQATT and CDR2 is SNEGSKA (reference sequence). Unmatched junction bases numbered 11, after V lost 6 bases and J lost 0 bases. The CDR3 sequence is CSARDRRKLSTDTQYF. The CDR3, as DNA: TGCAGTGCCAGGGACAGGCGGAAATTAAGCACAGATACGCAGTATTTT.

In this sample, this clonotype turned up many times. This sequence joins TRBV5-1 and TRBJ2-3; 10 bases agree with TRBD2. V gave up 2 bases and J gave up 3 bases; unmatched junction bases: 6. Per the germline V gene, CDR1 is SGHRS and CDR2 is YFSETQ. The CDR3 runs 16 residues. DNA of the CDR3: TGCGCCAGCAGCTTAGCGGGGGGGCCTGCGACAGATACGCAGTATTTT. Its translation is CASSLAGGPATDTQYF.

In its sample, this clonotype was seen many times. The rearrangement joins TRBV6-2 or TRBV6-3 to TRBJ1-5, with a tentative D call TRBD1 (6 bases). The V gene lost 2 bases and the J gene lost 3 bases, with 14 bases spanning the gap. This CDR3 has 16 amino acids. CDR1 is MNHEY and CDR2 is SVGEGT in the germline V gene. The CDR3 reads CASSYRDTVVNQPQHF. The CDR3 DNA reads as TGTGCCAGCAGTTACAGGGACACCGTTGTCAATCAGCCCCAGCATTTT.

This clonotype was picked up a small number of times. V is TRBV3-1 and J is TRBJ1-2; no clear D. The CDR3 has 14 amino acids. Per germline, CDR1 LGHDT and CDR2 YNNKEL (reference sequence). V gave up 1 base and J gave up 4 bases, with 10 bases separating them. The CDR3 sequence: CASSQVAKGYGYTF. The CDR3 DNA reads as TGTGCCAGCAGCCAAGTGGCAAAGGGCTATGGCTACACCTTC.

This clonotype was detected many times. The chain couples TRBV20-1 to TRBJ2-7; TRBD1 might be the D (7 bases). Germline CDR1 is DFQATT and CDR2 is SNEGSKA (reference sequence). V lost 7 bases, J lost 6 bases, and 31 bases lay in between. The CDR3 covers 17 residues. The CDR3 spells CSVEQGGYRGFVGEQYF. The CDR3 DNA reads as TGCAGTGTCGAGCAGGGGGGATACAGGGGTTTCGTCGGCGAGCAGTACTTC.

This clonotype was seen at least ten times. This chain connects TRBV18 to TRBJ1-1; 7 nucleotides align to TRBD1. Germline values: CDR1 KGHSH, CDR2 LQKENI. CDR3 length: 15 residues. Trimming cost V 3 bases and J 3 bases; bases outside gene matches: 7. The CDR3 spells CASSPLQGRYTEAFF. CDR3 coding DNA: TGTGCCAGCTCACCCCTACAGGGGAGGTACACTGAAGCTTTCTTT. Full variable domain (outside the CDR3, taken from reference TRBV18 and TRBJ1-1): NAGVMQNPRHLVRRRGQEARLRCSPMKGHSHVYWYRQLPEEGLKFMVYLQKENIIDESGMPKERFSAEFPKEGPSILRIQQVVRGDSAAYFCASSPLQGRYTEAFFGQGTRLTVV.

This clonotype was observed many times. The CDR3 spells CASSETGVADTQYF. In nucleotides, the CDR3 is TGTGCCAGCAGTGAGACGGGGGTGGCAGATACGCAGTATTTT. The J gene is TRBJ2-3, the V gene TRBV2, with D possibly matching TRBD2 (6 bases). The CDR3 is made up of 14 amino acids. V was clipped by 3 bases and J by 4 bases, with 11 bases between them. CDR1 is SNHLY, CDR2 FYNNEI, per germline.

This clonotype was observed a handful of times. The V call is TRBV6-1, the J call TRBJ2-6; D unresolved. CDR1 is MNHNS and CDR2 is SASEGT in the germline V gene. The CDR3 covers 15 residues. V dropped 1 base and J dropped 0 bases, with 4 bases sitting between them. CDR3 loop: CASSEVGSGANVLTF. CDR3 nucleotide sequence: TGTGCCAGCAGTGAAGTGGGCTCTGGGGCCAACGTCCTGACTTTC.

This clonotype has a handful of counts. The genes are TRBV15 and TRBJ2-2; D unclear. The CDR3 consists of 13 residues. Germline CDR1 and CDR2: LNHNV and YYDKDF (reference sequence). The ends were cut back, 5 bases at V and 6 bases at J, with 10 bases in the middle. CDR3 loop: CATSAFVPGELFF. For the CDR3, the DNA is TGTGCCACCAGCGCTTTTGTTCCCGGGGAGCTGTTTTTT.

In this sample, this clonotype turned up many times. The V gene is TRBV3-1, the J gene TRBJ1-1; D not resolved. This CDR3 contains 16 residues. The V and J ends lost 0 bases and 7 bases respectively, with 18 bases between them. CDR1 is LGHDT and CDR2 is YNNKEL in the germline V gene (reference sequence). For the CDR3, the DNA is TGTGCCAGCAGCCAAGAACGACAACTGAAATTTCGTGAAGCTTTCTTT. It specifies CASSQERQLKFREAFF.

This clonotype has ten or more counts. The chain recombines TRBV12-3 or TRBV12-4 with TRBJ2-1; TRBD2 matches at 8 bases. The V gene end was trimmed by 7 bases and the J gene end by 7 bases; junction bases not matched to a gene: 15. There are 16 residues in the CDR3. The CDR3 sequence: CASNNDPSGGGNEQFF. CDR3 bases: TGTGCCAGCAACAATGACCCAAGCGGGGGTGGAAATGAGCAGTTCTTC.

This clonotype was counted at least ten times. The genes are TRBV4-1 and TRBJ1-1; D gene unclear. The CDR3 totals 15 residues. V was cut by 0 bases and J by 5 bases, with 13 bases left in between. Germline assignment: CDR1 MGHRA and CDR2 YSYEKL. This CDR3 reads CASSQEDREETEAFF. CDR3 nucleotides: TGCGCCAGCAGCCAAGAAGATAGAGAGGAGACTGAAGCTTTCTTT.

The table lists this clonotype with many counts. The V gene is TRBV6-2 or TRBV6-3, the J gene TRBJ2-1; D not certain. There are 16 residues in the CDR3. V was clipped by 6 bases and J by 0 bases, with 15 bases between them. Germline loops: CDR1 MNHEY, CDR2 SVGEGT. As DNA, the CDR3 is TGTGCCAGCAGCCGTCCGGTAGGAAACTCCTACAATGAGCAGTTCTTC. Its protein product is CASSRPVGNSYNEQFF.

This clonotype was recorded many times. V usage is TRBV30 and J usage is TRBJ2-7, with unresolved D. Germline loops: CDR1 GTSNPN, CDR2 SVGIG (reference sequence). This CDR3 comprises 13 residues. V was pared by 1 base and J by 0 bases, with 7 bases between. For the CDR3, the DNA is TGTGCCTGGAGTGAGGGATCCTCCTACGAGCAGTACTTC. Translating gives CAWSEGSSYEQYF. The full variable domain, rest sourced from reference TRBV30 and TRBJ2-7, is SQTIHQWPATLVQPVGSPLSLECTVEGTSNPNLYWYRQAAGRGLQLLFYSVGIGQISSEVPQNLSASRPQDRQFILSSKKLLLSDSGFYLCAWSEGSSYEQYFGPGTRLTVT.

This clonotype was counted at least ten times. The chain is built from TRBV7-2 and TRBJ2-1; tentatively, D is TRBD1 (6 bases). The germline V and J ends were trimmed by 3 bases and 2 bases, with 11 bases remaining between them. Germline V gene lookup returns CDR1 SGHTA and CDR2 FQGNSA. The CDR3 totals 15 residues. The CDR3 nucleotides are TGTGCCAGCAGCTTTAGGCAGGGGACCTACAATGAGCAGTTCTTC. Amino acid sequence: CASSFRQGTYNEQFF.

In this sample, this clonotype turned up many times. For the CDR3, the DNA is TGTGCCAGCAGCACACGGACAGGTAGCTACGAGCAGTACTTC. It specifies CASSTRTGSYEQYF. The rearrangement joins TRBV7-2 to TRBJ2-7; TRBD1 matches at 7 bases. V was clipped by 5 bases and J by 3 bases; unmatched bases: 7. This CDR3 contains 14 residues. Germline V CDR1 and CDR2: SGHTA, FQGNSA.

This clonotype was recorded many times. A read error may account for a junction end that differs from germline. The chain carries TRBV3-1 and TRBJ2-7; D might be TRBD2 (7 bases). There are 13 residues in the CDR3. Germline CDR1 LGHDT, CDR2 YNNKEL (reference sequence). The CDR3 loop is CASSQAFRGAEDF. The CDR3 nucleotides read TGTGCCAGCAGCCAAGCTTTTCGGGGGGCGGAGGACTTC.

This clonotype was counted at least ten times. The chain carries TRBV6-2 or TRBV6-3 and TRBJ1-2, with D perhaps TRBD1 (5 bases). This CDR3 has 14 residues. CDR1 is MNHEY and CDR2 is SVGEGT in the germline V gene. Between the trimmed V and J ends, which lost 5 bases and 0 bases, there was a span of 10 bases. CDR3 in amino acids: CASSRPDTNYGYTF. DNA of the CDR3: TGTGCCAGCAGTCGACCGGACACTAACTATGGCTACACCTTC.

This clonotype was seen at least ten times. The genes are TRBV4-2 and TRBJ2-7; the match to TRBD2 covers 12 bases. CDR1 and CDR2 from the germline V gene are LGHNA and YNFKEQ. V lost 0 bases to trimming and J lost 2 bases; unmatched junction nucleotides: 5. The CDR3 totals 17 residues. For the CDR3, the DNA is TGTGCCAGCAGCCAAGACCCGACTAGCGGGGGAACCTACGAGCAGTACTTC. Translated: CASSQDPTSGGTYEQYF.